This T cell receptor (beta chain) appears in the sequencing data of a study of metastatic and nonmetastatic thyroid tumors. At the level of the study: Samples came from malignant and benign thyroid patients, and repertoires were compared across blood and tumor or nodule tissue. Study findings and constraints: Significantly greater TCR beta diversity was reportedly found in malignant thyroid tumors than in benign nodules (in blood and tumor).

Source study methods: Building a distant-metastasis classifier for papillary thyroid cancer drew on CDR3 differences across clinicopathological groups. MiXCR reprocessed the PCR reads for TCRdb. These V and J calls originate from TCRdb's pipeline instead of the authors' own analysis. The profile covers roughly 40,000 clones, with approximately 15% appearing a single time and 3.8% taken by the ten largest. From germline, CDR1 is MNHNS and CDR2 SASEGT. The CDR3 is 17 amino acids. V was cut by 6 bases and J by 1 base, with 16 bases left in between. This clone came up many times. The target antigen is unknown. Each patient went into thyroid surgery without having received any treatment.

The specimen was blood. The TCR originated in a female donor with papillary thyroid cancer or a benign thyroid nodule (not recorded which). Some clones in this sample may be carry-over from other donors' samples. V gene TRBV6-1 combines with J gene TRBJ2-6; D gene ambiguous. The CDR3 region has the DNA TGTGCCAGCAGGGTTGGACCCCTTATATCTGGGGCCAACGTCCTGACTTTC. Amino acids: CASRVGPLISGANVLTF.